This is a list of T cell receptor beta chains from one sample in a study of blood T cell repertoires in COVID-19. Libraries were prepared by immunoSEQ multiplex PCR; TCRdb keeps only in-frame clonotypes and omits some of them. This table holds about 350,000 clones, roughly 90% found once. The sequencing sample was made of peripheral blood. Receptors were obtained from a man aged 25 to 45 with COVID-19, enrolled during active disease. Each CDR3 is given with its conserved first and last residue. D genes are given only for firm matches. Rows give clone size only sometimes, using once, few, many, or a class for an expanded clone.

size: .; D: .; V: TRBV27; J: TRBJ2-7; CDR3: CASSLTALGSAYEQYF; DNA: TGTGCCAGCAGTTTGACGGCCCTGGGCTCTGCCTACGAGCAGTACTTC
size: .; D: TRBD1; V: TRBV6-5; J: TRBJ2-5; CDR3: CASRRGTGIMETQYF; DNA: TGTGCCAGCAGACGGGGGACAGGGATTATGGAGACCCAGTACTTC
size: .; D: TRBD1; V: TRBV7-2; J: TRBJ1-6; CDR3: CASSLVWGQGSNSPLHF; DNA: TGTGCCAGCAGCTTAGTATGGGGACAGGGTAGCAATTCACCCCTCCACTTT
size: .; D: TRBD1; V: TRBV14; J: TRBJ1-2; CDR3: CASSQRDRGRGYTF; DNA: TGTGCCAGCAGCCAACGGGACAGGGGGCGAGGCTACACCTTC
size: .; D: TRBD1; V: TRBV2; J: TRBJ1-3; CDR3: CASSGGTGPVGNTIYF; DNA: TGTGCCAGCAGTGGAGGGACAGGGCCAGTTGGAAACACCATATATTTT
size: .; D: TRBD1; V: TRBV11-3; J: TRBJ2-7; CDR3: CASSLGTGPSEQYF; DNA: TGTGCCAGCAGCTTAGGGACAGGGCCCTCCGAGCAGTACTTC
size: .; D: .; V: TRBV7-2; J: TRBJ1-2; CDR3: CASSTRNYGYTF; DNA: TGTGCCAGCAGCACGCGTAACTATGGCTACACCTTC
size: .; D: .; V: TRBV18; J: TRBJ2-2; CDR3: CASSPTQLSANTGELFF; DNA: TGTGCCAGCTCACCGACACAGCTGTCTGCGAACACCGGGGAGCTGTTTTTT
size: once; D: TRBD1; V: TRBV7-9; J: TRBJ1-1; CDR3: CASIQQGNAEAFF; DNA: TGTGCCAGCATCCAACAGGGGAATGCTGAAGCTTTCTTT
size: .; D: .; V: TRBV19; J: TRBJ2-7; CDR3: CASSMGRPPSYEQYF; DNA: TGTGCCAGTAGTATGGGCAGACCACCTTCCTACGAGCAGTACTTC
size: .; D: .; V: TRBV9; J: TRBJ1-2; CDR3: CASSVEGGIYGYTF; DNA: TGTGCCAGCAGCGTAGAGGGCGGGATCTATGGCTACACCTTC
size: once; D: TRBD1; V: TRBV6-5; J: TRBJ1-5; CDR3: CASRNEGASNQPQHF; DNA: TGTGCCAGCAGGAACGAGGGGGCGAGCAATCAGCCCCAGCATTTT
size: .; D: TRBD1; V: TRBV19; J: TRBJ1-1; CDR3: CASRSGTVTEAFF; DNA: TGTGCCAGTAGAAGTGGGACAGTGACTGAAGCTTTCTTT
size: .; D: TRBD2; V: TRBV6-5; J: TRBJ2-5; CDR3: CASNSGLAGETQYF; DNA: TGTGCCAGCAACTCGGGACTAGCGGGAGAGACCCAGTACTTC
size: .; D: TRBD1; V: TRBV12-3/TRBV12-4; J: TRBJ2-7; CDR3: CASSLDRGLYF; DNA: TGTGCCAGCAGTTTGGACAGGGGGCTCTACTTC
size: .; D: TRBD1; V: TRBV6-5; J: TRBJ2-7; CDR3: CASRLLRTGGFEQYF; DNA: TGTGCCAGCAGACTATTAAGGACAGGCGGCTTCGAGCAGTACTTC
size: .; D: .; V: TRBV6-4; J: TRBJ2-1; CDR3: CASETSYNEQFF; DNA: TGTGCCAGCGAAACTAGTTACAATGAGCAGTTCTTC
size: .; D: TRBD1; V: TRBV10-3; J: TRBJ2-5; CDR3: CAIRTDRDGETQYF; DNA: TGTGCCATCAGAACTGACAGGGATGGGGAGACCCAGTACTTC
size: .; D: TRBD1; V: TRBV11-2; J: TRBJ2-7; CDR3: CASSRNVQGREQYF; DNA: TGTGCCAGCAGCCGAAATGTACAGGGGCGCGAGCAGTACTTC
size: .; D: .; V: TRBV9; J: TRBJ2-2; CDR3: CASSVGQNTGELFF; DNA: TGTGCCAGCAGCGTAGGTCAGAACACCGGGGAGCTGTTTTTT
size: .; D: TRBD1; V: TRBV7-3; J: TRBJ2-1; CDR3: CASSPLTGDHYNEQFF; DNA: TGTGCCAGCAGCCCCCTGACAGGGGACCACTACAATGAGCAGTTCTTC
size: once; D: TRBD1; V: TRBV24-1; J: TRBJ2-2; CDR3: CATSDPTGQVNTGELFF; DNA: TGTGCCACCAGTGACCCCACTGGACAGGTTAACACCGGGGAGCTGTTTTTT
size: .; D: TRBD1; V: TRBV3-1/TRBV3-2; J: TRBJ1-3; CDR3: CASSRTGPYGNTIYF; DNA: TGTGCCAGCAGCCGGACAGGGCCCTACGGAAACACCATATATTTT
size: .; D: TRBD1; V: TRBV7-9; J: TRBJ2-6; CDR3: CASSTQTGFSGANVLTF; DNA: TGTGCCAGCAGCACACAGACAGGGTTCTCTGGGGCCAACGTCCTGACTTTC
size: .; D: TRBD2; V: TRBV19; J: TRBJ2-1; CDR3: CASSMTSGSYNEQFF; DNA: TGTGCCAGTAGTATGACTAGCGGTTCCTACAATGAGCAGTTCTTC
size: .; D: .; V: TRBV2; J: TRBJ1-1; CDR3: CASSFSGREAFF; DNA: TGTGCCAGCAGCTTTTCCGGGAGAGAAGCTTTCTTT
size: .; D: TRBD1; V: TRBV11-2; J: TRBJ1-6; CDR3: CASSFIGQGSPLHF; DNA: TGTGCCAGCAGCTTCATCGGACAGGGCTCACCCCTCCACTTT
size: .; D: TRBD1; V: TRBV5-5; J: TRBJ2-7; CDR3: CASSLFGDRGRYEQYF; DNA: TGTGCCAGCAGCTTGTTTGGGGACAGGGGGCGTTACGAGCAGTACTTC
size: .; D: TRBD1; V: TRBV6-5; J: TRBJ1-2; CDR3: CASRAQGEANYGYTF; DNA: TGTGCCAGCAGGGCGCAGGGGGAGGCTAACTATGGCTACACCTTC
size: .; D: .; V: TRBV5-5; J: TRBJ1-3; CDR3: CASTPVGGASGNTIYF; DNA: TGTGCCAGCACCCCGGTGGGGGGGGCATCTGGAAACACCATATATTTT
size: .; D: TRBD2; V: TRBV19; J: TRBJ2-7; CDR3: CASSWREGYEQYF; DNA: TGTGCCAGTAGCTGGAGGGAGGGCTACGAGCAGTACTTC
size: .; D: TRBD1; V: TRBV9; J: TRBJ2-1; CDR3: CASSVGWGAGGYNEQFF; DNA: TGTGCCAGCAGCGTAGGATGGGGGGCAGGGGGCTATAATGAGCAGTTCTTC
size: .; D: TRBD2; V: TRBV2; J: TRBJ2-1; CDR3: CASLFIVPAGVPTYNEQFF; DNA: TGTGCCAGCCTGTTTATAGTTCCAGCGGGGGTTCCCACCTACAATGAGCAGTTCTTC